The 24 T cell receptor beta chains below all came from one sample that was sequenced in a study of CD8 T cells in Susac syndrome. The authors reverse transcribed about 0.5 to 1 ug RNA with random hexamers. TCRdb used MiXCR to reprocess the immunoSEQ multiplex PCR reads, holding one entry per CDR3 protein. The sample contains more than 250,000 distinct CDR3 sequences, under 95% of which appear only once. Input material: CD4+ T cells from PBMCs. The receptor set was obtained from a human donor with multiple sclerosis.

The chain combines TRBV20-1 with TRBJ2-5, with D possibly TRBD1 on 5 matching bases. There are 12 residues in the CDR3. V lost 5 bases, J lost 5 bases, and 12 bases lay in between. Germline loops: CDR1 DFQATT, CDR2 SNEGSKA (reference sequence). The CDR3 loop reads CSAELGVETQYF. In nucleotides, the CDR3 is TGCAGTGCTGAGCTAGGGGTGGAGACCCAGTACTTC.

A word on this clonotype: At one end, the junction sequence differs from germline, possibly due to a read error. The rearrangement joins TRBV7-7 to TRBJ2-3; TRBD2 aligns across 12 bases. This CDR3 has 15 residues. From germline, CDR1 is SSHAT and CDR2 FNYEAQ (reference sequence). CDR3 in DNA: TGTGCTAGCAGCTCCGGACTAGCGGGGTCAGATACGCAGTATTTT. Protein: CASSSGLAGSDTQYF.

The chain carries TRBV2 and TRBJ2-2; D remains ambiguous. Between the trimmed V and J ends, which lost 6 bases and 7 bases, there was a span of 15 bases. CDR3 length: 14 amino acids. Germline CDR1 is SNHLY and CDR2 is FYNNEI. CDR3 protein: CASRNLHSGGELFF. The CDR3 DNA is TGTGCCAGCAGAAACCTCCACAGTGGCGGGGAGCTGTTTTTT.

The V gene is TRBV30, the J gene TRBJ1-4; D gene ambiguous. Germline values: CDR1 GTSNPN, CDR2 SVGIG (reference sequence). V dropped 0 bases and J dropped 6 bases, with 11 bases sitting between them. CDR3 length equals 14 residues. CDR3 region: CAWSVGLPDEKLFF. The CDR3 coding sequence is TGTGCCTGGAGTGTAGGTTTACCAGATGAAAAACTGTTTTTT.

The chain has TRBV27 and TRBJ2-5, with 9 bases lining up with TRBD1. Germline loops: CDR1 MNHEY, CDR2 SMNVEV (reference sequence). The CDR3 has 17 residues. V lost 4 bases to trimming and J lost 4 bases; unmatched junction nucleotides: 13. CDR3 DNA sequence: TGTGCCAGCAGTTGGACTAAAAAACAGGGGGCTGGAGAGACCCAGTACTTC. Its protein product is CASSWTKKQGAGETQYF.

V and J are TRBV7-8 and TRBJ1-1, with 7 bases identical to TRBD1. Germline V gene sequence: CDR1 SGHVS, CDR2 FQNEAQ. Losses at the gene ends were 2 bases for V and 5 bases for J; bases not matched to a gene: 5. The CDR3 is 14 residues long. Here the CDR3 reads CASSLQGDMTEAFF. In nucleotides, the CDR3 is TGTGCCAGCAGCTTACAGGGGGACATGACTGAAGCTTTCTTT.

The CDR3 sequence: CASSEGLAETDTQYF. CDR3 sequence (DNA): TGTGCCAGCAGTGAGGGACTAGCGGAAACAGATACGCAGTATTTT. This chain uses TRBV12-3 or TRBV12-4 with TRBJ2-3; 11 bases are shared with TRBD2. CDR3 length equals 15 residues. Losses at the gene ends were 5 bases for V and 3 bases for J; bases not matched to a gene: 4.

This chain joins TRBV15 and TRBJ2-1, with TRBD2 as a possible D gene (7 bases). The V and J ends lost 5 bases and 3 bases respectively, with 14 bases between them. Per the germline V gene, CDR1 is LNHNV and CDR2 is YYDKDF (reference sequence). The CDR3 is 15 residues long. CDR3 DNA sequence: TGTGCCACCAGCTCCAGAAGGGGGGGCTACAATGAGCAGTTCTTC. This encodes CATSSRRGGYNEQFF.

This rearrangement joins TRBV20-1 to TRBJ1-5, with TRBD1 matching over 9 bases. CDR1 and CDR2 from the germline V gene are DFQATT and SNEGSKA (reference sequence). The CDR3 contains 15 residues. J lost 3 bases, V lost 1 base, and 4 bases had no gene match. In DNA, the CDR3 is TGCAGTGCTAGAGCCGGACAGGGGCCCAATCAGCCCCAGCATTTT. Translation: CSARAGQGPNQPQHF.

For the CDR3, the DNA is TGCAGTAGTCCCGGAGAGTCTAATGAGCAGTTCTTC. This encodes CSSPGESNEQFF. The rearrangement uses TRBV20-1 and TRBJ2-1; no definite D call. The germline gives CDR1 DFQATT, CDR2 SNEGSKA (reference sequence). CDR3 length equals 12 residues. Trimming removed 8 bases from V and 7 bases from J, with 15 bases in between.

The gene calls are TRBV7-9 and TRBJ2-3; possibly TRBD1 or TRBD2 for D (5 bases each). The ends were cut back, 6 bases at V and 4 bases at J, with 11 bases in the middle. Looked up from germline, CDR1 is SEHNR and CDR2 is FQNEAQ (reference sequence). The CDR3 consists of 13 residues. DNA of the CDR3: TGTGCCAGCAGTGGGGGTAGTGCAGATACGCAGTATTTT. Amino acids: CASSGGSADTQYF.

The V and J genes are TRBV19 and TRBJ2-6; D might be TRBD2 (5 bases). This CDR3 has 16 residues. Trimming stripped 5 bases from V and 0 bases from J, with 11 bases between. Germline V lookup: CDR1 LNHDA, CDR2 SQIVND (reference sequence). DNA for the CDR3: TGTGCCAGTAGTCCGTCTAGCCGCTCTGGGGCCAACGTCCTGACTTTC. It specifies CASSPSSRSGANVLTF.

This rearrangement joins TRBV12-3 or TRBV12-4 to TRBJ1-2; maybe TRBD1 (6 bases). V was trimmed by 2 bases and J by 8 bases, leaving 12 bases between them. The CDR3 is 13 amino acids. Written as DNA, the CDR3 is TGTGCCAGCAGTTTAAGGGGGGAAGGAGGCTACACCTTC. It is translated as CASSLRGEGGYTF.

This clonotype was picked up a small number of times. The rearrangement joins TRBV19 to TRBJ1-4, with 7 positions matching TRBD1. This CDR3 is 13 amino acids long. Germline CDR1 is LNHDA and CDR2 is SQIVND (reference sequence). V lost 5 bases to trimming and J lost 6 bases; unmatched junction nucleotides: 3. CDR3 loop: CASSRDRDEKLFF. The CDR3 DNA reads TGTGCCAGTAGTCGCGACAGGGATGAAAAACTGTTTTTT.

Regarding this clonotype: The junction departs from germline at one end; a sequencing error may be responsible. V is TRBV29-1 and J is TRBJ1-1, with D unresolved. CDR1 is SQVTM and CDR2 is ANQGSEA in the germline V gene. This CDR3 is 10 amino acids long. In DNA form, the CDR3 reads TGCAGCGTTCAAGACCTTGAAGCTTTCTTT. Its translation is CSVQDLEAFF.

This clonotype was found a few times. The chain links TRBV6-2 or TRBV6-3 to TRBJ1-2, with TRBD1 as a possible D gene (5 bases). V lost 5 bases and J 4 bases, leaving 8 bases between the germline ends. CDR3 size: 12 residues. Germline V gene data show CDR1 as MNHEY and CDR2 as SVGEGT. The CDR3 coding sequence is TGTGCCAGCAGTGGGACGGTCTATGGCTACACCTTC. Amino acid sequence: CASSGTVYGYTF.

The rearrangement joins TRBV29-1 to TRBJ2-7; D gene unclear. Germline lookup yields CDR1 SQVTM and CDR2 ANQGSEA. V lost 0 bases and J 4 bases, leaving 10 bases between the germline ends. The CDR3 totals 13 residues. The CDR3 spells CSVEDFSDYEQYF. CDR3 DNA sequence: TGCAGCGTTGAAGATTTCTCAGATTACGAGCAGTACTTC.

The V gene is TRBV12-3 or TRBV12-4, the J gene TRBJ1-2, with 8 positions matching TRBD1. This CDR3 is built from 14 residues. V was pared by 7 bases and J by 2 bases, with 6 bases of the junction left unmatched. The CDR3 here is CASTWTGYNYGYTF. CDR3 bases: TGTGCCAGCACCTGGACAGGGTACAACTATGGCTACACCTTC.

DNA of the CDR3: TGCAGTGCTAGGAGAGGTAGGGGACTTTCCTCCTACAATGAGCAGTTCTTC. Its translation: CSARRGRGLSSYNEQFF. The chain carries TRBV20-1 and TRBJ2-1; weak D call: TRBD2 (6 bases). The CDR3 sequence is 17 residues long. V lost 3 bases to trimming and J lost 0 bases, with 18 bases between them. The germline V gene has CDR1 DFQATT and CDR2 SNEGSKA (reference sequence).

J is TRBJ2-2 and V is TRBV12-3 or TRBV12-4; 12 positions agree with TRBD2. The CDR3 has 18 amino acids. The ends lost 3 bases at V and 3 bases at J; junction bases unmatched: 8. The DNA for the CDR3 is TGTGCCAGCAGTTTCCCTAGCGGGAGGGCGATGGACACCGGGGAGCTGTTTTTT. Its translation: CASSFPSGRAMDTGELFF.

The CDR3 DNA reads TGTGCCAGCAGCCGAAGGGGGACTAGCGGGTTTTGGTCGATTAAGTACTTC. Translating gives CASSRRGTSGFWSIKYF. The chain recombines TRBV7-9 with TRBJ2-4; 12 bases line up with TRBD2. This CDR3 is built from 17 residues. CDR1 and CDR2 (germline): SEHNR, FQNEAQ (reference sequence). J lost 14 bases, V lost 5 bases, and 19 bases had no gene match.

The rearrangement links TRBV7-9 to TRBJ1-6; D may be TRBD1 (5 bases). CDR1 is SEHNR, CDR2 FQNEAQ, per germline (reference sequence). The ends were cut back, 5 bases at V and 7 bases at J, with 12 bases in the middle. The CDR3 extends over 14 amino acids. CDR3 DNA sequence: TGTGCCAGCAGCGCAGGGCAGAGCAATTCACCCCTCCACTTT. It codes for CASSAGQSNSPLHF.

The chain couples TRBV11-2 to TRBJ1-1, with 7 bases that match TRBD1. V shed 5 bases and J 1 base; nucleotides not matched to a gene: 7. The CDR3 totals 15 residues. Germline CDR1 SGHAT, CDR2 FQNNGV. The CDR3 is CASSEDRARNTEAFF. The CDR3, as DNA: TGTGCCAGCAGCGAAGACAGGGCCCGGAACACTGAAGCTTTCTTT.

This chain connects TRBV28 to TRBJ2-5; a possible D gene is TRBD1 (6 bases). This CDR3 is 15 amino acids long. The V end lost 2 bases, the J end lost 6 bases, and 16 bases lay between the germline ends. The germline V gene encodes CDR1 MDHEN and CDR2 SYDVKM. CDR3 sequence reads: CASSLGQGYAKTQYF. DNA for the CDR3: TGTGCCAGCAGTTTAGGGCAGGGGTACGCGAAGACCCAGTACTTC.